The next 19 T cell receptor beta chains were all read from a single sample in a study of blood T cell repertoires in COVID-19. Here immunoSEQ multiplex PCR was the method, and the copy in TCRdb shows in-frame clones only, minus some. The table has about 100,000 clones, around 87% seen once. The sequenced sample consisted of peripheral blood. The source is a human donor in a cohort sampled during active COVID-19.

V is TRBV19 and J is TRBJ2-1, with D possibly TRBD2 on 6 matching bases. This CDR3 has 15 amino acids. The V and J ends lost 3 bases and 5 bases respectively, with 14 bases between them. Germline CDR1 LNHDA, CDR2 SQIVND (reference sequence). CDR3 residues: CASSIDGGFHNEQFF. The CDR3, as DNA: TGTGCCAGTAGTATTGATGGGGGGTTCCACAATGAGCAGTTCTTC.

The chain couples TRBV7-2 to TRBJ2-5, with D possibly matching TRBD1 (5 bases). This CDR3 has 14 residues. Trimming shortened V by 5 bases and J by 1 base, and 11 bases separated the two germline ends. Germline V gene data show CDR1 as SGHTA and CDR2 as FQGNSA. The CDR3 DNA sequence: TGTGCCAGCAGCCCTACCAGGGCCCAAGAGACCCAGTACTTC. It translates to CASSPTRAQETQYF. The full variable domain, completed using reference TRBV7-2 and TRBJ2-5, is GAGVSQSPSNKVTEKGKDVELRCDPISGHTALYWYRQSLGQGLEFLIYFQGNSAPDKSGLPSDRFSAERTGGSVSTLTIQRTQQEDSAVYLCASSPTRAQETQYFGPGTRLLVL.

This chain uses TRBV7-3 with TRBJ2-2; D remains ambiguous. CDR1 and CDR2 from the germline V gene are SGHTA and FQGTGA. The ends were cut back, 2 bases at V and 0 bases at J, with 4 bases in the middle. CDR3 size: 14 residues. Here the CDR3 DNA reads TGTGCCAGCAGCTTATTCACGAACACCGGGGAGCTGTTTTTT. Translation: CASSLFTNTGELFF.

The chain joins TRBV29-1 to TRBJ1-1, with TRBD1 as a possible D gene (5 bases). Per germline, CDR1 SQVTM and CDR2 ANQGSEA. The CDR3 loop spans 15 amino acids. V was pared by 1 base and J by 6 bases, with 18 bases between. In DNA form, the CDR3 reads TGCAGCGTTGAAGGCAGGGTCAGGTTTTTTCCTGAAGCTTTCTTT. Translation gives CSVEGRVRFFPEAFF.

The chain carries TRBV5-1 and TRBJ2-2, with a possible D match to TRBD1 (5 bases). Trimming cost V 2 bases and J 3 bases, with 11 bases left between them. This CDR3 region has 15 residues. Per germline, CDR1 SGHRS and CDR2 YFSETQ. The CDR3 loop reads CASSLQVGDTGELFF. The CDR3 coding sequence is TGCGCCAGCAGCTTACAGGTTGGGGACACCGGGGAGCTGTTTTTT.

This chain links TRBV6-4 with TRBJ1-2, with TRBD1 as a possible D gene (5 bases). The CDR3 is made up of 14 amino acids. Germline CDR1 and CDR2: MRHNA and SNTAGT. The V end lost 5 bases, the J end lost 0 bases, and 10 bases lay between the germline ends. CDR3 bases: TGTGCCAGCAGTCCGACAGACTCTAACTATGGCTACACCTTC. Protein product: CASSPTDSNYGYTF.

CDR3 sequence (DNA): TGTGCCAGCAGCCCGTCCGTAGACAGGGGATTGAGCACAGATACGCAGTATTTT. Amino acid sequence: CASSPSVDRGLSTDTQYF. The chain recombines TRBV5-6 with TRBJ2-3; 8 bases line up with TRBD1. The CDR3 extends over 18 amino acids. Germline assignment: CDR1 SGHDT and CDR2 YYEEEE. Losses at the gene ends were 4 bases for V and 0 bases for J; bases not matched to a gene: 13.

The chain carries TRBV5-1 and TRBJ1-1, with 10 nucleotides matching TRBD1. This CDR3 comprises 18 residues. Germline V gene sequence: CDR1 SGHRS, CDR2 YFSETQ. The V gene end was trimmed by 0 bases and the J gene end by 0 bases; junction bases not matched to a gene: 8. The CDR3 nucleotides are TGCGCCAGCAGCTTGGCAACCGGGACAGGGGATCTGAACACTGAAGCTTTCTTT. Translating it yields CASSLATGTGDLNTEAFF.

This clone showed up just once. The chain uses TRBV9 and TRBJ2-3; 10 bases fit TRBD2. Trimming at V came to 3 bases and at J to 6 bases, leaving 7 bases not matched to a gene. CDR1 is SGDLS, CDR2 YYNGEE, per germline. The CDR3 runs to 15 residues. The CDR3 coding sequence is TGTGCCAGCAGCGCTATAGCGGGAGGAGGGGATACGCAGTATTTT. It is translated as CASSAIAGGGDTQYF.

The chain employs TRBV6-5 and TRBJ1-2; no firm D call. This CDR3 spans 14 amino acids. Germline loops: CDR1 MNHEY, CDR2 SVGAGI. V dropped 2 bases and J dropped 4 bases, with 11 bases sitting between them. Here the CDR3 reads CASSYGSKRYGYTF. The CDR3 bases are TGTGCCAGCAGTTACGGTAGCAAACGCTATGGCTACACCTTC.

The chain recombines TRBV9 with TRBJ1-4, with D possibly matching TRBD1 (6 bases). The germline V gene has CDR1 SGDLS and CDR2 YYNGEE. The CDR3 loop spans 17 amino acids. The V end was cut by 4 bases, the J end by 0 bases, with 16 bases between. In DNA form, the CDR3 reads TGTGCCAGCAGCCTGGGGGCAGGACTCTCAACTAATGAAAAACTGTTTTTT. The encoded protein is CASSLGAGLSTNEKLFF.

The V gene is TRBV4-3, the J gene TRBJ2-7; weak D call: TRBD2 (6 bases). V lost 0 bases to trimming and J lost 4 bases, with 13 bases between them. The CDR3 consists of 15 residues. Germline V lookup: CDR1 LGHNA, CDR2 YSLEER. DNA of the CDR3: TGCGCCAGCAGCCAAGATCTGGGCCGGGGGTACGAGCAGTACTTC. Translation gives CASSQDLGRGYEQYF.

The V and J genes are TRBV10-3 and TRBJ2-7, with D possibly being TRBD2 (6 bases). The CDR3 is made up of 17 amino acids. V gave up 6 bases and J gave up 7 bases, with 28 bases separating them. Germline values: CDR1 ENHRY, CDR2 SYGVKD. CDR3 nucleotide sequence: TGTGCCATCAGGGAAGGGGTCGGGGGAGGAGAAGCAGGGGAGCAGTACTTC. Protein product: CAIREGVGGGEAGEQYF.

V usage is TRBV5-8 and J usage is TRBJ1-1; tentative D call: TRBD1 (5 bases). This CDR3 contains 14 residues. In germline, CDR1 is SGHTS, CDR2 YDEGEE. Trimming took off 1 base at V and 4 bases at J, with 11 bases between the two ends. The CDR3 reads CASSLWDFGTEAFF. The CDR3 DNA sequence: TGTGCCAGCAGCTTGTGGGACTTTGGCACTGAAGCTTTCTTT.

The chain employs TRBV10-3 and TRBJ1-5, with D perhaps TRBD1 (6 bases). This CDR3 has 15 residues. V gave up 4 bases and J gave up 0 bases, with 10 bases separating them. Per germline, CDR1 ENHRY and CDR2 SYGVKD. CDR3 sequence (DNA): TGTGCCATCAGTGCTCAGACAGGTAGCAATCAGCCCCAGCATTTT. Translation: CAISAQTGSNQPQHF.

This clone has just a few counts. The gene calls are TRBV18 and TRBJ2-7; maybe TRBD1 (6 bases). V lost 1 base and J lost 2, with 15 bases in between. Germline CDR1 and CDR2: KGHSH and LQKENI. This CDR3 comprises 16 residues. CDR3: CASSPLAGERTYEQYF. The CDR3 DNA sequence: TGTGCCAGCTCACCACTGGCAGGGGAACGAACCTACGAGCAGTACTTC.

This clone has just one count. V and J are TRBV4-3 and TRBJ1-6, with D perhaps TRBD1 (6 bases). V gave up 4 bases and J gave up 11 bases, with 15 bases separating them. This CDR3 is 14 amino acids long. From germline, CDR1 is LGHNA and CDR2 YSLEER. As DNA, the CDR3 is TGCGCCAGCAGCCCGGGCAGGGGAATAGCACCCCTCCACTTT. This sequence encodes CASSPGRGIAPLHF.

CDR3 in DNA: TGTGCCAGCAGCATAAACACTGAAGCTTTCTTT. Protein: CASSINTEAFF. The chain has TRBV7-9 and TRBJ1-1; D unclear. Trimming pared 5 bases from V and 2 bases from J, leaving 3 bases between. Germline CDR1 reads SEHNR; CDR2 reads FQNEAQ (reference sequence). CDR3 size: 11 residues.

The chain links TRBV4-3 to TRBJ2-7; D not resolved. The CDR3 runs to 12 residues. CDR1 and CDR2 from the germline V gene are LGHNA and YSLEER. The V end lost 1 base, the J end lost 8 bases, and 9 bases lay between the germline ends. CDR3 DNA sequence: TGCGCCAGCAGCCAAGTCGGTTCACAGCAGTACTTC. Residues: CASSQVGSQQYF.